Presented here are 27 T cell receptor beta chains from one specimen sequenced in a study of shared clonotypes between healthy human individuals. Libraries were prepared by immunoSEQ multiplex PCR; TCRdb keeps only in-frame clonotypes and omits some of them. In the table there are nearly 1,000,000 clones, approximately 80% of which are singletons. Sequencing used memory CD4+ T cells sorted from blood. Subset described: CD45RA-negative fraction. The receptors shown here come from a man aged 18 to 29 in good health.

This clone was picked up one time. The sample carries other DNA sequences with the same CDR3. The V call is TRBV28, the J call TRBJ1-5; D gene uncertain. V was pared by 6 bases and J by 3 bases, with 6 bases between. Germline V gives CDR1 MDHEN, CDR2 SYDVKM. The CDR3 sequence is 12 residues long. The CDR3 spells CASRGNNQPQHF. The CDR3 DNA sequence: TGTGCCAGCAGGGGTAACAATCAGCCCCAGCATTTT.

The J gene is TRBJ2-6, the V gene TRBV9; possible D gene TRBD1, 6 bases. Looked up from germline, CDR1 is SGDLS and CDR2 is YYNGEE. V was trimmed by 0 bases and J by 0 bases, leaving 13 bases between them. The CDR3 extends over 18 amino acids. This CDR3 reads CASSVGPQGNSGANVLTF. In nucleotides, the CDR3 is TGTGCCAGCAGCGTAGGTCCGCAGGGGAACTCTGGGGCCAACGTCCTGACTTTC.

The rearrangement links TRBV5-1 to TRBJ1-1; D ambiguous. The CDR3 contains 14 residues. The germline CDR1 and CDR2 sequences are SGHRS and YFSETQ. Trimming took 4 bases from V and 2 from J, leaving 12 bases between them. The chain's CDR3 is CASSPTNINTEAFF. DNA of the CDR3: TGCGCCAGCAGCCCGACGAACATTAACACTGAAGCTTTCTTT.

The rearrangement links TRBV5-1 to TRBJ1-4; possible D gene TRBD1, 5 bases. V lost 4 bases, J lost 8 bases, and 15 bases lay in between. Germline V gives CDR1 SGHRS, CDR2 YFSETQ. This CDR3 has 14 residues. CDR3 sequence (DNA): TGCGCCAGCAGCCCAAACGGGGGGTCCGAAAAACTGTTTTTT. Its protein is CASSPNGGSEKLFF.

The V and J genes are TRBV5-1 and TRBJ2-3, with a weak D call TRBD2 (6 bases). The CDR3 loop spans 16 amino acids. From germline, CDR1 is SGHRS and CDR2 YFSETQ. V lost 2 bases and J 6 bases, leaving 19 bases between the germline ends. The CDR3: CASSFRGLPSMDTQYF. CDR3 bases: TGCGCCAGCAGCTTTAGGGGACTTCCTTCCATGGATACGCAGTATTTT.

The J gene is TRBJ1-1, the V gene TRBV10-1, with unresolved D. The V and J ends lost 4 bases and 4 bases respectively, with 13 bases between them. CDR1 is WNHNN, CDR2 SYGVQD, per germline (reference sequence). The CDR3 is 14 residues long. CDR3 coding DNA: TGCGCCAGCAGTGTTGACCACACGGTCACTGAAGCTTTCTTT. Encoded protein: CASSVDHTVTEAFF.

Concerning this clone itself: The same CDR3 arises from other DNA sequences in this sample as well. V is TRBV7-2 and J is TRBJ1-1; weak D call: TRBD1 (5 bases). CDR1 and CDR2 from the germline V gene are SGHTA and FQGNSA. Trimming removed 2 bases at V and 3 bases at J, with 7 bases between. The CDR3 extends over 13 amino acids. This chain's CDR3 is CASSLSRDTEAFF. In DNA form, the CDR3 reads TGTGCCAGCAGCTTATCCAGGGACACTGAAGCTTTCTTT.

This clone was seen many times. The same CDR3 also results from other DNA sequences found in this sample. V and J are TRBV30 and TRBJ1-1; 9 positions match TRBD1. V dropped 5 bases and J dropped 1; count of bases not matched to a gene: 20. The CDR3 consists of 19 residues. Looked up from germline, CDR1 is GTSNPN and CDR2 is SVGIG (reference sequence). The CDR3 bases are TGTGCCTGGTTTCGGGTTTCCCTACCGGGACAGGGAAAGAACACTGAAGCTTTCTTT. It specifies CAWFRVSLPGQGKNTEAFF. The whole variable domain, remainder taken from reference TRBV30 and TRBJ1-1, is SQTIHQWPATLVQPVGSPLSLECTVEGTSNPNLYWYRQAAGRGLQLLFYSVGIGQISSEVPQNLSASRPQDRQFILSSKKLLLSDSGFYLCAWFRVSLPGQGKNTEAFFGQGTRLTVV.

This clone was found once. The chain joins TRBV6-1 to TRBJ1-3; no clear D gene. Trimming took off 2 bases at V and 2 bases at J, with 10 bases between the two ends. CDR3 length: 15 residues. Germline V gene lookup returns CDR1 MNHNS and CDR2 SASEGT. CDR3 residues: CASSETRMAGNTIYF. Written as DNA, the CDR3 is TGTGCCAGCAGTGAAACAAGGATGGCTGGAAACACCATATATTTT.

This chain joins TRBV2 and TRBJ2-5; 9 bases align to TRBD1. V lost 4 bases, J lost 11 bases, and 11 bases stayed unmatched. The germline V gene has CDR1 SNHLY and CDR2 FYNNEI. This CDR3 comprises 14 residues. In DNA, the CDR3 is TGTGCCAGCAGTGGAGGGACAGGGAGATGGGAGCAGTACTTC. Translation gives CASSGGTGRWEQYF.

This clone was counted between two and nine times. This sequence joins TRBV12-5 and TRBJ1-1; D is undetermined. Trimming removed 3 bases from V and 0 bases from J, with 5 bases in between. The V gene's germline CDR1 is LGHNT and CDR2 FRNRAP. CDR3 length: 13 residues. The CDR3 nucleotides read TGTGCTAGTGGTTTCGGGATGAACACTGAAGCTTTCTTT. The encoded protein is CASGFGMNTEAFF.

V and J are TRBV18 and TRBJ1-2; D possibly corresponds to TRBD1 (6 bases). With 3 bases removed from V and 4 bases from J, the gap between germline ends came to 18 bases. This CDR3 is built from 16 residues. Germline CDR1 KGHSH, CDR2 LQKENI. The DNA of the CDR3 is TGTGCCAGCTCACCCTCGAGGGGGGGGATCTTCTATGGCTACACCTTC. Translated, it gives CASSPSRGGIFYGYTF.

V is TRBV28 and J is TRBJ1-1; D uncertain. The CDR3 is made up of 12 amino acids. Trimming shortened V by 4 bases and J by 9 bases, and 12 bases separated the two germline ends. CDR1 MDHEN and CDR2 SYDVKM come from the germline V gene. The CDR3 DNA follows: TGTGCCAGCAGTTGGACGTTGGGCCAAGCTTTCTTT. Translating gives CASSWTLGQAFF.

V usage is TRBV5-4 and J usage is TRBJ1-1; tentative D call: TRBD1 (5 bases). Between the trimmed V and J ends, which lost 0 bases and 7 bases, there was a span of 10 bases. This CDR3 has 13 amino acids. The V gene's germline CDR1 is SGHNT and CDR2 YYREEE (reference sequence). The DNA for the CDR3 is TGTGCCAGCAGCTTGGTAGGGGCGGGTGAAGCTTTCTTT. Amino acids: CASSLVGAGEAFF.

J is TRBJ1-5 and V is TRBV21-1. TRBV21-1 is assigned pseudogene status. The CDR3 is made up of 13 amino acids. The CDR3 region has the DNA TGTGCCAGCGAAACCTGCATAGCTCAGCCCCAGCATTTT. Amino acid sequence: CASETCIAQPQHF.

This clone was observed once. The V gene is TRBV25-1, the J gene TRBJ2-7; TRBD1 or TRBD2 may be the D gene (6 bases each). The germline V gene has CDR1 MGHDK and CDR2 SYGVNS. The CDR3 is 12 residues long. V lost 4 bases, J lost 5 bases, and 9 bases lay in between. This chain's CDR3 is CASSAGAHEQYF. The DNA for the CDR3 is TGTGCCAGCAGTGCGGGGGCACACGAGCAGTACTTC.

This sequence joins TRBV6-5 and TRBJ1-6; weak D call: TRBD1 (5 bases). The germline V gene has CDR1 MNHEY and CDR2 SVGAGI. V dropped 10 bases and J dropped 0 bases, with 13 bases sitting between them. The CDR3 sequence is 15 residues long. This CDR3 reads CATLRGSSYNSPLHF. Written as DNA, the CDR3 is TGTGCCACTCTACGGGGGAGCTCCTATAATTCACCCCTCCACTTT.

Here the CDR3 DNA reads TGCGCCAGCAGCTTGCGGGGGGCGATGGAGACCCAGTACTTC. Protein sequence: CASSLRGAMETQYF. This chain joins TRBV5-1 and TRBJ2-5; a possible D gene is TRBD2 (7 bases). CDR1 is SGHRS, CDR2 YFSETQ, per germline. V lost 1 base, J lost 5 bases, and 12 bases lay in between. CDR3 length: 14 residues.

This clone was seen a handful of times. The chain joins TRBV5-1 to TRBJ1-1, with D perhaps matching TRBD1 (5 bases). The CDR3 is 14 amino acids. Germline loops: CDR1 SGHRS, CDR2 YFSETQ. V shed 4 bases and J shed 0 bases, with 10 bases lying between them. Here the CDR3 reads CASSPPTVNTEAFF. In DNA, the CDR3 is TGCGCCAGCAGCCCTCCGACAGTGAACACTGAAGCTTTCTTT.

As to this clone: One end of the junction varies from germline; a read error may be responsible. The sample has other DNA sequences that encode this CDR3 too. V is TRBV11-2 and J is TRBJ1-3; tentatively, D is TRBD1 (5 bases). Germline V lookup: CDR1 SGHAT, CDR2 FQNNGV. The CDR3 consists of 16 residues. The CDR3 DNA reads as TGTGCCAGCAGCCCAAACGGGGCCAGCTCTGGAAATACCATATATTTT. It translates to CASSPNGASSGNTIYF.

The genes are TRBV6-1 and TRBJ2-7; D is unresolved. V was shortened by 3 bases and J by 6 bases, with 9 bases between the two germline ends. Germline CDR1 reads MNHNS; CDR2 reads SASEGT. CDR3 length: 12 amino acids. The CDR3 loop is CASSESRTEQYF. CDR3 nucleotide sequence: TGTGCCAGCAGTGAGTCCCGCACCGAGCAGTACTTC.

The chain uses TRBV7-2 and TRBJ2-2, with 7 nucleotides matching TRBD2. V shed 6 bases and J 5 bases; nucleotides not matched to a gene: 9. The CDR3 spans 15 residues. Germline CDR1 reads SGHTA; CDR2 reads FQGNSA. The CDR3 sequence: CASRPGGSVTGELFF. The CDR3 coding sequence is TGTGCCAGCAGGCCAGGCGGGAGTGTAACCGGGGAGCTGTTTTTT.

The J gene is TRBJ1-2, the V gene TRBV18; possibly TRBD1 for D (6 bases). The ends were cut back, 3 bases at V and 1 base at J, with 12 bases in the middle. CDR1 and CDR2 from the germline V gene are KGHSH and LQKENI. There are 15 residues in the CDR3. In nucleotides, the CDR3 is TGTGCCAGCTCACCCCTGGACAGTTTTAACTATGGCTACACCTTC. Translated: CASSPLDSFNYGYTF.

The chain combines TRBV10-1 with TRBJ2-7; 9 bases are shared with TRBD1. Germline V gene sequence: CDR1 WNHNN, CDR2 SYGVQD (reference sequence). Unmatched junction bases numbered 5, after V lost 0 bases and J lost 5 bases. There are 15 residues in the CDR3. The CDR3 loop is CASSESGTGLDEQYF. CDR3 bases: TGCGCCAGCAGTGAGTCCGGGACAGGGTTGGACGAGCAGTACTTC.

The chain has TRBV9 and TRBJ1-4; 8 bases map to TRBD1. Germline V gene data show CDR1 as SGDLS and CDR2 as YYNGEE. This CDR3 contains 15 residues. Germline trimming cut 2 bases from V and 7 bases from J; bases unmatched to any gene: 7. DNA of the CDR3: TGTGCCAGCAGCGTCCGCGGTGACAGGGGTGAAAAACTGTTTTTT. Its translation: CASSVRGDRGEKLFF.

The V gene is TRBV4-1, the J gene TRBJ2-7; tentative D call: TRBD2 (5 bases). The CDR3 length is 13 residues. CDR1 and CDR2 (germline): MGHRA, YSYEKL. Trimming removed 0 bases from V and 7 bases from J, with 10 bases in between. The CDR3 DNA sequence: TGCGCCAGCAGCCAAGATGAGTGGAGGGAGCAGTACTTC. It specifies CASSQDEWREQYF.

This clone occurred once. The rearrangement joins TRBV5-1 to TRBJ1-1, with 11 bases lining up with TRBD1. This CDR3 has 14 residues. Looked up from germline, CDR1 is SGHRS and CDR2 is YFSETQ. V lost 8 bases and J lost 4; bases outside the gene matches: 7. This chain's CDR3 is CASRGQGASTEAFF. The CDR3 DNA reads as TGCGCCAGTAGAGGACAGGGGGCAAGCACTGAAGCTTTCTTT.